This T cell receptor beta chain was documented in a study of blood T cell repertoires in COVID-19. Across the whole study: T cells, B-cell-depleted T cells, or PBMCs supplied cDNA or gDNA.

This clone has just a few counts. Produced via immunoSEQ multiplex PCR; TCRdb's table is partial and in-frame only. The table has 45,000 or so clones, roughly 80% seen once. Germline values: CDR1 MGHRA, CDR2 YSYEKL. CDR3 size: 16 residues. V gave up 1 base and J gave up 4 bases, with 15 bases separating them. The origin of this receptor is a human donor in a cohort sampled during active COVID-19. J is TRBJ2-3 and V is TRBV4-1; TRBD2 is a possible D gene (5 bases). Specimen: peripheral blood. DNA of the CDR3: TGCGCCAGCAGCCAAGGCTGGCAGCCCGGGGCAGATACGCAGTATTTT. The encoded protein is CASSQGWQPGADTQYF.